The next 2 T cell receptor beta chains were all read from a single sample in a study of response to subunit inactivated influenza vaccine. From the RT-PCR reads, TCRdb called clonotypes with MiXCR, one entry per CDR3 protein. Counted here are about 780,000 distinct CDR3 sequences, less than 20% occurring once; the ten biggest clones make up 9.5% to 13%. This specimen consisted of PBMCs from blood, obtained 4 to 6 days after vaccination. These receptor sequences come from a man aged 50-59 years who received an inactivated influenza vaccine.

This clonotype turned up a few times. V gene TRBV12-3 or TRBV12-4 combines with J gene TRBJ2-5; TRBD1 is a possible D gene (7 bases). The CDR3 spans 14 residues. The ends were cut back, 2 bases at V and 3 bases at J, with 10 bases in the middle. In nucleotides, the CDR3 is TGTGCCAGCAGTTTATCAGGGGGGAAAGAGACCCAGTACTTC. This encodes CASSLSGGKETQYF.

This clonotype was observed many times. CDR3 bases: TGTGCCAGCAGCTTGAACGGACTAAAAGAGACCCAGTACTTC. Residues: CASSLNGLKETQYF. The J gene is TRBJ2-5, the V gene TRBV5-6, with TRBD2 as a possible D gene (6 bases). Germline V gives CDR1 SGHDT, CDR2 YYEEEE. V lost 1 base, J lost 3 bases, and 10 bases lay in between. CDR3 length: 14 residues.